This T cell receptor beta chain was identified during a study of cytomegalovirus exposure and HLA in healthy donors. The wider study: A later analysis reported the 100 to 150 validation repertoires used the same platform as the approximately 700 first-cohort repertoires.

The donors were part of the validation cohort of 100 to 150 subjects. That cohort was separate from the first cohort, which comprised about 730 subjects. Notes on the study in general: Some public TCRs appeared in many individuals, while most sequences were rare.

TCRdb's table, derived via immunoSEQ multiplex PCR, lists solely in-frame clones and lacks some. This sample has over 200,000 clones, with approximately 87% found just once. The V and J ends lost 5 bases and 0 bases, in that order; junction bases with no gene match: 2. The CDR3 is 15 residues long. Germline loops: CDR1 SGHTA, CDR2 FQGTGA. This clone was counted a few times. No antigen is known for it. This clonotype was sampled from a young woman in good health and CMV-seronegative. The sample consisted of PBMCs. The rearrangement joins TRBV7-3 to TRBJ1-3, with TRBD1 identical over 9 bases. This CDR3 is CASSRTGDSGNTIYF. In DNA, the CDR3 is TGTGCCAGCAGCCGGACAGGGGACTCTGGAAACACCATATATTTT.